The T cell receptor beta chain described here comes from a study of Japanese encephalitis immunity and Zika vaccine responses (dated by TCRdb to the early 2020s). Some background on the complete study: Each included participant got alum-adjuvanted ZPIV three times, at weeks 0, 4 and 28, with every dose being 5.0 ug. The study examined whether earlier vaccination against Japanese encephalitis virus (JEV) or yellow fever virus (YFV) influenced CD4 T cell responses to the Zika vaccine. Around twelve participants received one dose of YFV vaccine (YF-VAX) before ZPIV, and eight to ten participants were flavivirus-naive. For stimulations, either ZIKV structural-protein peptide pools divided into flavivirus-conserved and non-conserved sets or JEV or YFV peptides matching the pre-vaccination were used. In addition, the TCR repertoires of a few flavivirus-naive individuals were analyzed at weeks 2, 6 and 52 after ZPIV vaccination began. The ZIKV peptides, 15-mers that overlapped by 11 residues, were chosen for containing NetMHCpan/NetMHCII-predicted epitopes with affinity below 50 nM. Approximately eleven participants were given two doses of JEV vaccine (IXIARO) 28 days apart, two to three months before the first ZPIV dose. More than 5 representative participants per pre-vaccination group were picked for TCR sequencing, using samples from week 52 and from week 0, the point after pre-vaccination but before ZPIV.

PBMCs were labeled with CellTrace CFSE and cultured for 5 to 6 days in RPMI with around 8.7% human serum plus peptide pools at 0.9 to 1 ug/mL each. Unfixed proliferating CD4 T cells were sorted on a BD FACSAria as live CD56-CD19-CD16-CD3+CD4+ CFSE-low cells. Enrolled adults were healthy and seronegative for ZIKV, JEV, YFV, DENV and WNV by microneutralization screening. Samples were obtained from a phase 1, double-blinded, randomized, placebo-controlled trial of an alum-adjuvanted Zika purified-inactivated virus (ZPIV) vaccine. Peripheral blood mononuclear cells were isolated using a standard procedure and then kept frozen in liquid nitrogen until they were used. The CDR3 holds 13 amino acids from the cysteine to the phenylalanine. The only DNA kept is the CDR3, 39 bases in frame from the first base. The germline V and J ends show losses of 6 bases and 4 bases respectively, and no gene match explains 6 bases of the junction. CDR1 SQVTM and CDR2 ANQGSEA were looked up in the germline V gene.

Library prep was done by 5' RACE. TCRbeta libraries were pooled in proportion to their sorted cell numbers before sequencing. RNAzol RT was used to extract total RNA from the sorted cells, and cDNA was then synthesized using an oligo(dT) primer together with a template-switching oligo. The TCRbeta V-CDR3-J region was amplified by PCR with Kapa HiFi between a SMARTer oligo primer and a TCRbeta constant-region primer. A second PCR attached Illumina adaptors and sample-specific index barcodes, followed by HighPrep bead cleanup and Bioanalyzer confirmation of a band of roughly 650 bp. Sequencing of the libraries was done on an Illumina MiSeq using 2x151 bp paired-end reads. Processing in the source paper ran as follows. Reads were demultiplexed with an in-house Java program, and MiXCR assigned TCRbeta annotations and counted clonotypes. Repertoire overlap was assessed with Morisita-Horn indices from the R package vegan, and UPGMA clustering and Circos plots of recurring clonotypes were generated. Shannon diversity and richness were normalized to the maximum possible value based on input cell numbers, so that values between 0 and 1 were obtained. CDR3beta sequences were aligned with MUSCLE, distances were computed with SeqinR, and multidimensional scaling was plotted in R. Using fastp trimming at Q25 and MiXCR clonotype assembly, TCRdb reanalyzed the public sequencing data and kept in-frame beta chains. Entries that share a CDR3 protein sequence are merged under the most common genes and DNA. In this record, the V and J calls reflect TCRdb's handling and not the investigators' own analysis. Present in this sample are 300 to 450 distinct CDR3 sequences, approximately 2.6% of which were seen just once. About 40% of the sample rests with the top ten.

As a fraction of the sample, this clonotype is large (0.1 to 1%). No much larger clone is present one base from it, and per-base qualities are unavailable. Results the study describes overall, beyond this receptor: The analysis was restricted to a subset of trial participants with three doses and adequate samples, and the entire vaccinated cohort was not analyzed. Compared with YFV-pre-vaccinated donors, JEV-pre-vaccinated donors had higher repertoire similarity across time-points and stimulations, indicating that more clonotypes were common to ZIKV and JEV stimulation. In JEV-pre-vaccinated donors, the repertoire richness of CD4 T cells responding to conserved ZIKV epitopes dropped significantly after ZPIV. CD8 T cell responses to ZIKV peptide pools were of very low magnitude and seen in only a few individuals. Sample size limitations prevented peptide-pool deconvolution, so the individual peptides driving cross-reactive responses were not identified. Samples were clustered by participant, with no similarity observed between individuals, suggesting that no public TCRs were detected.

Material: antigen-activated CD4+ T cells from blood, cultured, obtained during a Zika inactivated vaccine study. Recombination linked TRBV29-1 to TRBJ1-2, with 9 junctional bases fitting TRBD1. The receptor was derived from an adult woman who received an inactivated Zika virus vaccine. The nucleotides read TGCAGCGTACCACAGGGGGCGGCCTATGGCTACACCTTC. Translated, this gives CSVPQGAAYGYTF.